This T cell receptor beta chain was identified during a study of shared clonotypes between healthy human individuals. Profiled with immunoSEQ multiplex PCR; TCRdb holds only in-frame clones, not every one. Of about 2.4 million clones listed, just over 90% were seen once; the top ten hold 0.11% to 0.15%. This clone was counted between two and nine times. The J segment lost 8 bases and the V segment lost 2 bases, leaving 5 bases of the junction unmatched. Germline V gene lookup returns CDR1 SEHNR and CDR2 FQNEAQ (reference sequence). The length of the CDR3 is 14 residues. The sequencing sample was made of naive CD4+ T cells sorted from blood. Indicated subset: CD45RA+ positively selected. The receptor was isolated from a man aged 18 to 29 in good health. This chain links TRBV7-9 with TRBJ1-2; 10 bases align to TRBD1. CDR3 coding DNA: TGTGCCAGCAGCTTACCAGGGACAGGGGAGGGCTACACCTTC. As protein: CASSLPGTGEGYTF.